The 21 T cell receptor beta chains in this list originate from one sample, sequenced in a study of Graves' ophthalmopathy and Graves' hyperthyroidism. Beta-chain TCR CDR3 regions were amplified from RNA transcripts. An opening RT-PCR round employed HTBI primers and preceded a second-round multiplex PCR. MiXCR was run by TCRdb on the multiplex PCR reads, yielding one entry per CDR3 protein. Of about 640,000 distinct CDR3 sequences listed, roughly two fifths are singletons. Sample: peripheral blood. The receptors shown here come from an adult man with Graves' ophthalmopathy.

A remark on this clonotype: At one end the junction does not follow the germline gene, possibly because of a read error. The chain joins TRBV10-2 to TRBJ1-1, with TRBD1 matching over 8 bases. Germline V lookup: CDR1 WSHSY, CDR2 SAAADI. The CDR3 runs to 14 residues. The CDR3 loop is CAGSRQGRNTEAFF. CDR3 in DNA: TGTGCCGGCTCACGACAGGGGAGGAACACTGAAGCTTTCTTT.

This clonotype came up many times. The chain is built from TRBV10-3 and TRBJ2-5; perhaps TRBD2 as D (5 bases). The V end was cut by 2 bases, the J end by 0 bases, with 10 bases between. There are 15 residues in the CDR3. Per germline, CDR1 ENHRY and CDR2 SYGVKD. The CDR3 sequence: CAISESGSYQETQYF. CDR3 DNA sequence: TGTGCCATCAGTGAGAGCGGTAGTTACCAAGAGACCCAGTACTTC.

This clonotype was seen ten or more times. This chain uses TRBV24-1 with TRBJ2-2; 7 positions agree with TRBD1. This CDR3 has 16 amino acids. CDR1 is KGHDR and CDR2 is SFDVKD in the germline V gene. With 4 bases clipped from V and 3 bases from J, the junction kept 7 bases outside the gene matches. CDR3 DNA sequence: TGTGCCACCAGTGACCCGGACAGGTTGGACACCGGGGAGCTGTTTTTT. The encoded protein is CATSDPDRLDTGELFF.

The genes are TRBV7-2 and TRBJ2-3; no definite D call. Germline lookup yields CDR1 SGHTA and CDR2 FQGNSA. V shed 7 bases and J shed 3 bases, with 17 bases lying between them. CDR3 length equals 15 residues. The CDR3 region has the DNA TGTGCCAGCACCCAAACCGGGTATTGGACAGATACGCAGTATTTT. This sequence encodes CASTQTGYWTDTQYF.

This clonotype was detected a few times. CDR3 in amino acids: CASSLVQESGNTIYF. The CDR3 DNA sequence: TGTGCCAGCAGCTTAGTACAAGAGTCTGGAAACACCATATATTTT. The chain has TRBV7-9 and TRBJ1-3; D unclear. V was pared by 1 base and J by 1 base, with 8 bases between. This CDR3 contains 15 residues. Germline-derived CDR1 and CDR2 are SEHNR and FQNEAQ (reference sequence).

This clonotype was observed many times. The chain links TRBV2 to TRBJ1-6; D unresolved. The germline gives CDR1 SNHLY, CDR2 FYNNEI. The ends were cut back, 6 bases at V and 6 bases at J, with 15 bases in the middle. The CDR3 runs 15 residues. CDR3 region: CASRRWLRFNSPLHF. As DNA, the CDR3 is TGTGCCAGCAGGAGATGGTTACGGTTTAATTCACCCCTCCACTTT. Full variable domain (outside the CDR3, taken from reference TRBV2 and TRBJ1-6): EPEVTQTPSHQVTQMGQEVILRCVPISNHLYFYWYRQILGQKVEFLVSFYNNEISEKSEIFDDQFSVERPDGSNFTLKIRSTKLEDSAMYFCASRRWLRFNSPLHFGNGTRLTVT.

V gene TRBV10-3 combines with J gene TRBJ2-2; TRBD1 matches 10 bases. The germline V gene encodes CDR1 ENHRY and CDR2 SYGVKD. There are 16 residues in the CDR3. V was clipped by 2 bases and J by 4 bases; unmatched bases: 4. CDR3: CAISERQGAVTGELFF. In DNA form, the CDR3 reads TGTGCCATCAGTGAGCGACAGGGGGCGGTCACCGGGGAGCTGTTTTTT.

The sample holds many counts of this clonotype. The chain has TRBV20-1 and TRBJ2-5; no firm D call. CDR1 and CDR2 (germline): DFQATT, SNEGSKA (reference sequence). The CDR3 runs to 14 residues. The ends were cut back, 0 bases at V and 2 bases at J, with 10 bases in the middle. CDR3 sequence reads: CSARDGRPQETQYF. CDR3 in DNA: TGCAGTGCTAGAGATGGGCGCCCGCAAGAGACCCAGTACTTC.

The chain joins TRBV29-1 to TRBJ1-4; 9 bases are a match to TRBD1. The CDR3 has 13 amino acids. The V segment lost 5 bases and the J segment 7 bases; nucleotides outside the gene matches: 5. Germline V lookup: CDR1 SQVTM, CDR2 ANQGSEA. The CDR3 here is CSVPTGQGEKLFF. CDR3 nucleotides: TGCAGCGTTCCTACGGGACAGGGTGAAAAACTGTTTTTT. Full variable domain (remainder filled in from reference TRBV29-1 and TRBJ1-4): SAVISQKPSRDICQRGTSLTIQCQVDSQVTMMFWYRQQPGQSLTLIATANQGSEATYESGFVIDKFPISRPNLTFSTLTVSNMSPEDSSIYLCSVPTGQGEKLFFGSGTQLSVL.

The chain employs TRBV9 and TRBJ1-1; 9 bases map to TRBD1. Germline V lookup: CDR1 SGDLS, CDR2 YYNGEE. The CDR3 is made up of 15 amino acids. J lost 6 bases, V lost 3 bases, and 9 bases had no gene match. CDR3 sequence: CASSESTGGLAEAFF. CDR3 nucleotide sequence: TGTGCCAGCAGCGAATCGACAGGGGGTTTGGCTGAAGCTTTCTTT.

This clonotype turned up a few times. This chain links TRBV4-1 with TRBJ2-5; TRBD1 aligns across 9 bases. Germline CDR1 is MGHRA and CDR2 is YSYEKL. V gave up 2 bases and J gave up 7 bases; unmatched junction bases: 8. CDR3 length: 15 amino acids. This CDR3 reads CASSQPGQGRGTQYF. As DNA, the CDR3 is TGCGCCAGCAGCCAACCGGGACAGGGTCGGGGGACCCAGTACTTC.

In this sample, this clonotype turned up a few times. The chain is built from TRBV10-3 and TRBJ2-3; 10 bases are a match to TRBD2. Germline V gene data show CDR1 as ENHRY and CDR2 as SYGVKD. This CDR3 has 15 amino acids. V lost 6 bases to trimming and J lost 0 bases; unmatched junction nucleotides: 3. The CDR3 sequence: CAISRTSGSTDTQYF. The DNA for the CDR3 is TGTGCCATCAGCAGGACTAGCGGTAGCACAGATACGCAGTATTTT.

The table lists this clonotype with many counts. V is TRBV3-1 and J is TRBJ1-1; D unclear. Trimming removed 1 base from V and 6 bases from J, with 9 bases in between. This CDR3 has 13 amino acids. The germline V gene encodes CDR1 LGHDT and CDR2 YNNKEL (reference sequence). This CDR3 is CASSQGGRSEAFF. DNA of the CDR3: TGTGCCAGCAGCCAAGGGGGAAGATCTGAAGCTTTCTTT.

Note on this clonotype: Sequence at one end of the junction differs from germline and may be a read error. The chain joins TRBV10-3 to TRBJ1-2; possibly TRBD1 for D (5 bases). The CDR3 has 15 residues. From germline, CDR1 is ENHRY and CDR2 SYGVKD. The CDR3 loop reads CASSEGGTPNYGYTF. Written as DNA, the CDR3 is TGTGCCAGCAGTGAAGGTGGGACCCCTAACTATGGCTACACCTTC.

Points on this clonotype: A much larger clone differs by one base, so this may be a read error. This rearrangement joins TRBV9 to TRBJ1-5, with D uncertain. Germline assignment: CDR1 SGDLS and CDR2 YYNGEE. Deletions cut 0 bases from V and 6 bases from J, with 13 bases between. The CDR3 spans 15 residues. The DNA for the CDR3 is TGTGCCAGCAGCGTAGGTGGGCAGGCCGGTCAGCCCCAGCATTTT. Amino acids: CASSVGGQAGQPQHF.

The chain carries TRBV5-1 and TRBJ1-1; TRBD1 matches 10 bases. The CDR3 runs to 15 residues. V lost 3 bases to trimming and J lost 6 bases; unmatched junction nucleotides: 8. Germline CDR1 reads SGHRS; CDR2 reads YFSETQ. CDR3 bases: TGCGCCAGCAGCTCCGGGACAGGGGTGATCGCTGAAGCTTTCTTT. Translation gives CASSSGTGVIAEAFF.

In this sample, this clonotype turned up many times. The chain links TRBV7-2 to TRBJ2-6, with a possible D match to TRBD1 (6 bases). CDR1 and CDR2 from the germline V gene are SGHTA and FQGNSA. Trimming removed 7 bases from V and 0 bases from J, with 16 bases in between. The CDR3 runs to 17 residues. The CDR3 reads CASNLHRVTSGANVLTF. CDR3 in DNA: TGTGCCAGCAACCTTCACAGGGTTACCTCTGGGGCCAACGTCCTGACTTTC.

Notes on this clonotype: A clone one base away is much larger, so this may be a read error. In nucleotides, the CDR3 is TGTGCCAGCAGCGCAACGGACGTACCCTACGAGCAGTACTTC. Protein sequence: CASSATDVPYEQYF. The chain is built from TRBV9 and TRBJ2-7, with D unresolved. CDR1 is SGDLS, CDR2 YYNGEE, per germline. The CDR3 contains 14 residues. With 3 bases removed from V and 2 bases from J, the gap between germline ends came to 12 bases.

On this clonotype: This may stem from a read error, because a much larger clone lies one nucleotide away. The gene calls are TRBV5-4 and TRBJ1-2; no clear D gene. The length of the CDR3 is 14 residues. Looked up from germline, CDR1 is SGHNT and CDR2 is YYREEE (reference sequence). The CDR3 spells CASSLYAANYDYTF. The CDR3 DNA sequence: TGTGCCAGCAGCTTGTATGCGGCTAACTATGACTACACCTTC.

The table lists this clonotype with a few counts. This chain connects TRBV11-3 to TRBJ2-5; TRBD1 is a possible D gene (6 bases). The CDR3 length is 15 residues. Germline lookup yields CDR1 SGHNT and CDR2 YENEEA. Between the trimmed V and J ends, which lost 5 bases and 3 bases, there was a span of 16 bases. CDR3 residues: CASSPYHREKETQYF. The DNA for the CDR3 is TGTGCCAGCAGCCCCTACCACAGGGAAAAAGAGACCCAGTACTTC.

V gene TRBV29-1 combines with J gene TRBJ2-7; D might be TRBD1 (7 bases). From germline, CDR1 is SQVTM and CDR2 ANQGSEA. This CDR3 is 13 amino acids long. The CDR3, as DNA: TGCAGTTACTCGGAGGGGGCGAGCTACGAGCAGTACTTC. It codes for CSYSEGASYEQYF.